Described below is a single T cell receptor beta chain sequence and its context. Its antigen is unknown. Generated by immunoSEQ multiplex PCR, the TCRdb table keeps only in-frame clones and is missing some. The sample has about 64,000 clones, about 89% seen once. This entry comes from a study of cytomegalovirus exposure and HLA in healthy donors. Study-wide results and limits: Most observed TCR sequences were rare, whereas some public TCRs were detected in many donors. For cytomegalovirus status, the classifier reportedly gave diagnoses with high specificity and sensitivity. A list of roughly 180 TCR beta chains associated with cytomegalovirus was given.

The donors were members of the validation cohort comprising approximately 110 subjects, separate from the roughly 700-subject first cohort. The CDR3 has 14 residues. J was trimmed by 2 bases and V by 5 bases; bases with no gene match: 8. Per the germline V gene, CDR1 is SQVTM and CDR2 is ANQGSEA. This TCR came from a woman aged 18-35 years in good health and CMV-seronegative. The gene calls are TRBV29-1 and TRBJ1-1; TRBD1 aligns across 7 bases. The source material was PBMCs. The CDR3 DNA follows: TGCAGCGTTCTTTCGGGGACAGCAAACACTGAAGCTTTCTTT. Translating it yields CSVLSGTANTEAFF.